This note documents a single T cell receptor beta chain sequence. Its antigen is still unknown. Data came from immunoSEQ multiplex PCR; TCRdb stores just in-frame clones and leaves some out. Counted here are roughly 9,200 clones, about 81% occurring once; the ten biggest clones make up 9.8%. The CDR3 totals 16 residues. Trimming took 1 base from V and 8 from J, leaving 20 bases between them. CDR1 is LGHNA and CDR2 is YSLEER in the germline V gene. This specimen belongs to a study of tumor-infiltrating lymphocytes in localized non-small cell lung cancer. Broader study findings: No T-cell fraction difference was seen between IM1 and IM2 tumors. TCR sequencing covered a subset of patients with enough tissue. Different pieces of the same tissue were used for each assay.

The clonotype was recovered from a human donor with non-small cell lung cancer. Sample: uninvolved lung tissue not adjacent to the tumor. J is TRBJ1-2 and V is TRBV4-3; D is unresolved. The CDR3: CASSQGVGLGYGGYTF. In nucleotides, the CDR3 is TGCGCCAGCAGCCAAGGTGTAGGGCTAGGCTATGGAGGCTACACCTTC.